The next 6 T cell receptor beta chains were all read from a single sample in a study of blood T cell repertoires in COVID-19. The method was immunoSEQ multiplex PCR; TCRdb's version includes in-frame clones alone and lacks a portion of them. This table has about 180,000 clones, more than 75% appearing once. Sequencing used peripheral blood. Receptor source: a person aged 70 to 85 with COVID-19, enrolled during active disease.

With respect to this clone: The identical CDR3 is also encoded by other nucleotide sequences in the sample. Here the CDR3 DNA reads TGTGCCAGCAGTTTAGAGAGGAACACTGAAGCTTTCTTT. Protein sequence: CASSLERNTEAFF. The chain recombines TRBV28 with TRBJ1-1; D call uncertain. This CDR3 spans 13 amino acids. V was trimmed by 2 bases and J by 1 base, leaving 5 bases between them. Per the germline V gene, CDR1 is MDHEN and CDR2 is SYDVKM.

This chain uses TRBV5-4 with TRBJ2-7; D is possibly TRBD2 (6 bases). With 0 bases removed from V and 7 bases from J, the gap between germline ends came to 17 bases. Germline lookup yields CDR1 SGHNT and CDR2 YYREEE (reference sequence). This CDR3 contains 15 residues. The CDR3: CASSLAWGGPREQYF. CDR3 coding DNA: TGTGCCAGCAGCTTGGCTTGGGGAGGCCCCCGAGAGCAGTACTTC.

V is TRBV6-2 or TRBV6-3 and J is TRBJ2-3; 11 bases match TRBD2. The germline CDR1 and CDR2 sequences are MNHEY and SVGEGT. CDR3 size: 16 residues. V was clipped by 5 bases and J by 2 bases; unmatched bases: 6. The DNA for the CDR3 is TGTGCCAGCAGTACTCGACTAGCGGGAATCACAGATACGCAGTATTTT. Amino acids: CASSTRLAGITDTQYF.

The chain joins TRBV5-6 to TRBJ1-1; D gene ambiguous. From germline, CDR1 is SGHDT and CDR2 YYEEEE. V dropped 0 bases and J dropped 6 bases, with 15 bases sitting between them. This CDR3 spans 15 amino acids. Here the CDR3 DNA reads TGTGCCAGCAGCTTGGCCCCGGGGTTTGTTGCTGAAGCTTTCTTT. It encodes CASSLAPGFVAEAFF.

The chain joins TRBV19 to TRBJ2-3; 14 nucleotides align to TRBD2. The V segment lost 9 bases and the J segment 2 bases; nucleotides outside the gene matches: 4. CDR1 is LNHDA, CDR2 SQIVND, per germline (reference sequence). This CDR3 is 15 amino acids long. As DNA, the CDR3 is TGTGCCAGCGGGACTAGCGGGGGACTCACAGATACGCAGTATTTT. It encodes CASGTSGGLTDTQYF. Supplemented by reference TRBV19 and TRBJ2-3, the full variable domain reads DGGITQSPKYLFRKEGQNVTLSCEQNLNHDAMYWYRQDPGQGLRLIYYSQIVNDFQKGDIAEGYSVSREKKESFPLTVTSAQKNPTAFYLCASGTSGGLTDTQYFGPGTRLTVL.

V usage is TRBV19 and J usage is TRBJ1-2; tentatively, D is TRBD1 (6 bases). This CDR3 contains 13 residues. Germline assignment: CDR1 LNHDA and CDR2 SQIVND (reference sequence). Trimming took off 5 bases at V and 3 bases at J, with 10 bases between the two ends. CDR3 bases: TGTGCCAGTAGTCGGACAGCCGACTATGGCTACACCTTC. Translating gives CASSRTADYGYTF. Full variable domain (rest looked up from reference TRBV19 and TRBJ1-2): DGGITQSPKYLFRKEGQNVTLSCEQNLNHDAMYWYRQDPGQGLRLIYYSQIVNDFQKGDIAEGYSVSREKKESFPLTVTSAQKNPTAFYLCASSRTADYGYTFGSGTRLTVV.